The 27 T cell receptor beta chains reported below all come from one sample, sequenced in a study of OX40 agonist ivuxolimab in advanced cancers. Assay: immunoSEQ multiplex PCR; the TCRdb copy retains only in-frame clones and omits some. The table includes roughly 21,000 clones, 88% detected once. The specimen was CD4+ or CD8+ T cells sorted from blood, collected in a trial of the OX40 agonist ivuxolimab. The receptors shown here come from an adult with an advanced solid tumor such as melanoma, head and neck, liver or kidney cancer.

The V and J genes are TRBV9 and TRBJ2-7, with TRBD1 as a possible D gene (5 bases). V shed 4 bases and J shed 2 bases, with 7 bases lying between them. This CDR3 region has 12 residues. CDR1 is SGDLS, CDR2 YYNGEE, per germline. CDR3 sequence: CASSRGPYEQYF. The CDR3 DNA sequence: TGTGCCAGCAGCAGGGGCCCCTACGAGCAGTACTTC.

The chain is built from TRBV5-1 and TRBJ2-7, with a tentative D call TRBD1 (5 bases). The CDR3 has 16 residues. The germline V gene encodes CDR1 SGHRS and CDR2 YFSETQ. V shed 4 bases and J shed 3 bases, with 20 bases lying between them. CDR3 sequence: CASSLRESPRVYEQYF. The DNA for the CDR3 is TGCGCCAGCAGCCTCAGGGAATCTCCTAGAGTCTACGAGCAGTACTTC.

Turning to this clone: One end of the junction varies from germline; a read error may be responsible. The chain carries TRBV5-5 and TRBJ1-1; D is unclear. The CDR3 contains 13 residues. CDR1 is SGHKS and CDR2 is YYEKEE in the germline V gene (reference sequence). The chain's CDR3 is CASSLDLNTEAFF. CDR3 bases: TGTGCCAGCAGTTTGGACCTGAACACTGAAGCTTTCTTT.

This clone was seen only once. This chain links TRBV5-6 with TRBJ1-2; D uncertain. Germline CDR1 and CDR2: SGHDT and YYEEEE. This CDR3 region has 11 residues. Trimming removed 4 bases at V and 7 bases at J, with 8 bases between. CDR3 DNA sequence: TGTGCCAGCAGCGGGCCTCCTGGCTACACCTTC. Its protein is CASSGPPGYTF.

The chain recombines TRBV6-6 with TRBJ2-1; tentatively, D is TRBD1 or TRBD2 (5 bases each). From germline, CDR1 is MNHNY and CDR2 SVGAGI (reference sequence). V was clipped by 5 bases and J by 9 bases, with 14 bases between them. The CDR3 sequence is 13 residues long. Written as DNA, the CDR3 is TGTGCCAGCAGTGCCCCGGGACCCCCTGAGCAGTTCTTC. Residues: CASSAPGPPEQFF.

The chain combines TRBV13 with TRBJ2-5; TRBD1 or TRBD2 may be the D gene (6 bases each). Germline V CDR1 and CDR2: PRHDT, FYEKMQ (reference sequence). The CDR3 is made up of 16 amino acids. V shed 4 bases and J shed 2 bases, with 17 bases lying between them. CDR3 loop: CASSSSEGDYQETQYF. The CDR3 DNA reads TGTGCCAGCAGCTCCTCGGAGGGGGATTATCAAGAGACCCAGTACTTC.

The sample holds one count of this clone. The chain uses TRBV4-1 and TRBJ2-5; 9 positions agree with TRBD2. Germline loops: CDR1 MGHRA, CDR2 YSYEKL. V was pared by 1 base and J by 3 bases, with 0 bases of the junction left unmatched. The CDR3 contains 14 residues. The CDR3 reads CASSQGLAEETQYF. The CDR3 coding sequence is TGCGCCAGCAGCCAAGGACTAGCGGAAGAGACCCAGTACTTC.

The rearrangement links TRBV15 to TRBJ2-7, with 8 bases aligning to TRBD1. The CDR3 consists of 15 residues. V lost 3 bases to trimming and J lost 2 bases; unmatched junction nucleotides: 6. The germline V gene has CDR1 LNHNV and CDR2 YYDKDF (reference sequence). CDR3 in DNA: TGTGCCACCAGCAGCTCGCGGGACAGGCCCTACGAGCAGTACTTC. Protein sequence: CATSSSRDRPYEQYF.

This rearrangement joins TRBV4-1 to TRBJ2-7, with D uncertain. Trimming left V 3 bases short and J 5 bases short, with 11 bases between. The CDR3 has 13 amino acids. CDR1 and CDR2 from the germline V gene are MGHRA and YSYEKL. The CDR3 sequence is CASSHPRTHEQYF. The CDR3 DNA follows: TGCGCCAGCAGCCACCCCAGGACCCACGAGCAGTACTTC.

In its sample, this clone was seen once. The gene calls are TRBV6-6 and TRBJ1-2; possibly TRBD1 for D (5 bases). The CDR3 is 14 amino acids. Germline V gene lookup returns CDR1 MNHNY and CDR2 SVGAGI (reference sequence). Deletions cut 5 bases from V and 4 bases from J, with 14 bases between. CDR3 DNA: TGTGCCAGCAGTCCCGGGACTTCCCCCTATGGCTACACCTTC. It specifies CASSPGTSPYGYTF.

V and J are TRBV10-2 and TRBJ2-1; D perhaps matches TRBD2 (5 bases). The V end was cut by 8 bases, the J end by 8 bases, with 16 bases between. The CDR3 length is 13 residues. The germline V gene has CDR1 WSHSY and CDR2 SAAADI. The CDR3 coding sequence is TGCGCCAGCGCCCCAACTAGTGTCGATGAGCAGTTCTTC. Translated, it gives CASAPTSVDEQFF.

The chain uses TRBV27 and TRBJ2-7; no clear D gene. The CDR3 extends over 13 amino acids. CDR1 and CDR2 from the germline V gene are MNHEY and SMNVEV (reference sequence). V dropped 0 bases and J dropped 3 bases, with 6 bases sitting between them. The CDR3 region has the DNA TGTGCCAGCAGTTTATCCAGTCGCTACGAGCAGTACTTC. Amino acids: CASSLSSRYEQYF.

The genes are TRBV19 and TRBJ2-3; weak D call: TRBD2 (6 bases). V was clipped by 3 bases and J by 2 bases, with 21 bases between them. This CDR3 has 18 residues. Germline loops: CDR1 LNHDA, CDR2 SQIVND (reference sequence). CDR3 loop: CASSILGTPSADTDTQYF. The CDR3 DNA sequence: TGTGCCAGTAGTATCCTAGGGACTCCTAGCGCCGACACAGATACGCAGTATTTT.

The chain is built from TRBV2 and TRBJ1-5, with D possibly being TRBD1 (5 bases). Germline-derived CDR1 and CDR2 are SNHLY and FYNNEI. CDR3 length: 15 amino acids. Trimming shortened V by 7 bases and J by 6 bases, and 19 bases separated the two germline ends. Here the CDR3 DNA reads TGTGCCAGCAAGGATTGGGCAGGGTCGGGTCAGCCCCAGCATTTT. Amino acids: CASKDWAGSGQPQHF.

The chain recombines TRBV11-2 with TRBJ2-5; D remains ambiguous. TRBJ2-7 explains the end of the DNA better; the J call may be wrong. The CDR3 runs 13 residues. From germline, CDR1 is SGHAT and CDR2 FQNNGV. DNA for the CDR3: TGTGCCAGCAGCTTGTTGGCCAAATACGAGCAGTACTTC. The encoded protein is CASSLLAKYEQYF.

The V gene is TRBV20-1, the J gene TRBJ2-7, with a tentative D call TRBD2 (6 bases). CDR3 length: 11 residues. Looked up from germline, CDR1 is DFQATT and CDR2 is SNEGSKA (reference sequence). CDR3 amino acids: CSGTYSYEQYF. CDR3 DNA: TGCAGCGGGACTTACTCCTACGAGCAGTACTTC.

The V call is TRBV10-1, the J call TRBJ2-1, with a tentative D call TRBD2 (5 bases). The CDR3 has 15 residues. The V gene lost 0 bases and the J gene lost 8 bases, with 14 bases spanning the gap. Per the germline V gene, CDR1 is WNHNN and CDR2 is SYGVQD (reference sequence). In nucleotides, the CDR3 is TGCGCCAGCAGTGAGTCCGGGCCTAGCCAGGATGAGCAGTTCTTC. The encoded protein is CASSESGPSQDEQFF.

The rearrangement joins TRBV28 to TRBJ1-2; D is unclear. The length of the CDR3 is 13 residues. The germline V gene encodes CDR1 MDHEN and CDR2 SYDVKM. Trimming left V 4 bases short and J 5 bases short, with 11 bases between. The CDR3 region has the DNA TGTGCCAGCAGTTGGCCAGGCGGATATGGCTACACCTTC. Its protein product is CASSWPGGYGYTF.

This clone was detected once. V gene TRBV4-2 combines with J gene TRBJ2-7; the D call may be TRBD1 or TRBD2 (6 bases each). The CDR3 has 13 residues. V was pared by 8 bases and J by 7 bases, with 18 bases between. Germline V gives CDR1 LGHNA, CDR2 YNFKEQ. DNA for the CDR3: TGTGCCAGCGGGGGGACATCACGAGGGGAGCAGTACTTC. It translates to CASGGTSRGEQYF.

The genes are TRBV21-1 and TRBJ2-5; TRBD1 reflects the table's D call only, with no check against the DNA. TRBV21-1 has pseudogene status. This CDR3 spans 14 amino acids. Written as DNA, the CDR3 is TGTGCCAGCAGCCCCGGGACAGATCAAGAGACCCAGTACTTC. Translated: CASSPGTDQETQYF.

The chain has TRBV7-9 and TRBJ1-2; D uncertain. The germline gives CDR1 SEHNR, CDR2 FQNEAQ (reference sequence). This CDR3 spans 14 amino acids. V dropped 2 bases and J dropped 3 bases, with 10 bases sitting between them. The CDR3 coding sequence is TGTGCCAGCAGCTTATCCAGGACCGACTATGGCTACACCTTC. It is translated as CASSLSRTDYGYTF.

V usage is TRBV6-1 and J usage is TRBJ2-1; D call uncertain. The germline V and J ends were trimmed by 0 bases and 5 bases, with 5 bases remaining between them. The CDR3 covers 13 residues. Germline CDR1 MNHNS, CDR2 SASEGT. Here the CDR3 reads CASSEAQNNEQFF. For the CDR3, the DNA is TGTGCCAGCAGTGAAGCCCAGAACAATGAGCAGTTCTTC.

This sequence joins TRBV6-5 and TRBJ1-1, with D unclear. The CDR3 is 15 residues long. V was trimmed by 1 base and J by 1 base, leaving 10 bases between them. CDR1 is MNHEY and CDR2 is SVGAGI in the germline V gene. Here the CDR3 DNA reads TGTGCCAGCAGTTACTGGGAGGGAGAGAACACTGAAGCTTTCTTT. It translates to CASSYWEGENTEAFF.

This rearrangement joins TRBV10-1 to TRBJ2-7; 9 bases map to TRBD1. V lost 6 bases, J lost 6 bases, and 6 bases stayed unmatched. Germline CDR1 and CDR2: WNHNN and SYGVQD (reference sequence). This CDR3 is built from 13 residues. Here the CDR3 reads CASSRDRVAEQYF. Written as DNA, the CDR3 is TGCGCCAGCAGCCGGGACAGGGTGGCCGAGCAGTACTTC.

The chain has TRBV7-9 and TRBJ1-2; D remains ambiguous. This CDR3 contains 15 residues. Germline V CDR1 and CDR2: SEHNR, FQNEAQ (reference sequence). V lost 5 bases, J lost 4 bases, and 17 bases lay in between. The CDR3 DNA reads as TGTGCCAGCAGCCCTCTCGTGGGGAGTGCCTATGGCTACACCTTC. This translates into CASSPLVGSAYGYTF. The full variable domain, rest sourced from reference TRBV7-9 and TRBJ1-2, is DTGVSQNPRHKITKRGQNVTFRCDPISEHNRLYWYRQTLGQGPEFLTYFQNEAQLEKSRLLSDRFSAERPKGSFSTLEIQRTEQGDSAMYLCASSPLVGSAYGYTFGSGTRLTVV.

The J gene is TRBJ1-1, the V gene TRBV11-2; D call uncertain. This CDR3 spans 12 amino acids. Germline V lookup: CDR1 SGHAT, CDR2 FQNNGV. With 3 bases removed from V and 7 bases from J, the gap between germline ends came to 9 bases. CDR3 protein: CASSFGLREAFF. CDR3 sequence (DNA): TGTGCCAGCAGCTTTGGGTTGCGTGAAGCTTTCTTT. Full variable domain (remainder filled in from reference TRBV11-2 and TRBJ1-1): EAGVAQSPRYKIIEKRQSVAFWCNPISGHATLYWYQQILGQGPKLLIQFQNNGVVDDSQLPKDRFSAERLKGVDSTLKIQPAKLEDSAVYLCASSFGLREAFFGQGTRLTVV.

V usage is TRBV7-9 and J usage is TRBJ2-7; the match to TRBD2 covers 7 bases. J was trimmed by 12 bases and V by 8 bases; bases with no gene match: 10. Germline-derived CDR1 and CDR2 are SEHNR and FQNEAQ (reference sequence). The CDR3 contains 11 residues. The CDR3 loop is CASRNGREMYF. In DNA, the CDR3 is TGTGCCAGCCGGAACGGGCGGGAGATGTACTTC.